Below, one T cell receptor beta chain is given with its context. Its antigen is unidentified. Sequencing ends 3 residues short of the CDR3 end; the germline J gene provides the rest. Donors gave 5 to 8 ml heparinized peripheral whole blood. Germline CDR1 reads SSHAT; CDR2 reads FNYEAQ (reference sequence). CDR3 size: 16 residues. The V gene lost 1 base and the J gene lost 2 bases, with 15 bases spanning the gap. Method: immunoSEQ multiplex PCR; TCRdb's copy keeps in-frame clones and lacks some. Listed here are around 9,200 clones without any singletons, the top ten holding about 4.5%. The sample originates from a study of T cell clonality in common variable immunodeficiency. Study findings and constraints: Common variable immunodeficiency TCR beta sequences reportedly had fewer deletions and N-nucleotide insertions.

The chain combines TRBV7-7 with TRBJ2-7, with D possibly TRBD1 on 6 matching bases. Material for sequencing was peripheral blood mononuclear cells. This receptor was taken from a human donor with common variable immunodeficiency. The sequenced part of the CDR3 DNA is TGTGCCAGCAGCTTAGTTATGGGGGCATTTACCTACGAG. Protein: CASSLVMGAFTYE. The entire CDR3 reads CASSLVMGAFTYEQYF.